This T cell receptor (beta chain) came from a study of response to subunit inactivated influenza vaccine. In its sample, this clonotype was seen many times. MiXCR was run by TCRdb on the RT-PCR reads, yielding one entry per CDR3 protein. The table shows 450,000 to 700,000 distinct CDR3 sequences, with 12% to 15% occurring only once. This CDR3 has 15 residues. The germline V gene has CDR1 ENHRY and CDR2 SYGVKD. Trimming stripped 6 bases from V and 0 bases from J, with 11 bases between. The V gene is TRBV10-3, the J gene TRBJ2-2; D is unclear. This receptor was identified in a man aged 45-60 years who received an inactivated influenza vaccine. Sequenced here: PBMCs from blood, sampled about 12 days after vaccination. The CDR3 sequence is CAISAGIANTGELFF. The CDR3 bases are TGTGCCATCAGCGCAGGCATTGCGAACACCGGGGAGCTGTTTTTT.